The present T cell receptor beta chain was sequenced within a study of blood T cell repertoires in COVID-19. The overall study: Sites in the United States, Italy and Spain provided acute and convalescent COVID-19 samples. Sample material is recorded as cDNA or gDNA derived from T cells, B-cell-depleted T cells, or PBMCs.

This clone has only one observation. Profiled with immunoSEQ multiplex PCR; TCRdb holds only in-frame clones, not every one. The sample records approximately 150,000 clones, about nine tenths being singletons. A Seattle source enrolled patients during active infection and followed them longitudinally. Input material: peripheral blood. The receptor was derived from a human donor with COVID-19, enrolled during active disease. The donor label of this sample is uncertain.

CDR3 amino acids: CATSDSGGGSIHIFYEQYF. For the CDR3, the DNA is TGTGCCACCAGTGATTCTGGGGGGGGGAGTATCCACATTTTCTACGAGCAGTACTTC. The rearrangement uses TRBV24-1 and TRBJ2-7; 7 bases align to TRBD2. The CDR3 sequence is 19 residues long. Trimming took 2 bases from V and 3 from J; bases not matched to a gene: 18. Germline CDR1 KGHDR, CDR2 SFDVKD.